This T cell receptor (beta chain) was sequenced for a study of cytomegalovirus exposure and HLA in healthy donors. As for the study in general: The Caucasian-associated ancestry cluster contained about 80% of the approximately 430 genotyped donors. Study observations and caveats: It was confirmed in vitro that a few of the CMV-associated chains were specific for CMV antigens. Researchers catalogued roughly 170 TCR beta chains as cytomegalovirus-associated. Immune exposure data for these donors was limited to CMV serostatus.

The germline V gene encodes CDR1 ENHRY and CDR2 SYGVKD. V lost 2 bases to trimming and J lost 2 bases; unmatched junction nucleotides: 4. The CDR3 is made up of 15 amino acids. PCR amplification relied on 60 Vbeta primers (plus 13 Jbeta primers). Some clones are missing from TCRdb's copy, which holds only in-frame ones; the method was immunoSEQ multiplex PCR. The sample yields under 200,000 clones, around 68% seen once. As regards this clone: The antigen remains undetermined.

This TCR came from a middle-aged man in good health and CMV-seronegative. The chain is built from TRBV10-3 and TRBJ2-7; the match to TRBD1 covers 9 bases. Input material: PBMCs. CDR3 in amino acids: CAISEMRTGAYEQYF. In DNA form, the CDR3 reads TGTGCCATCAGTGAGATGAGGACAGGGGCCTACGAGCAGTACTTC.